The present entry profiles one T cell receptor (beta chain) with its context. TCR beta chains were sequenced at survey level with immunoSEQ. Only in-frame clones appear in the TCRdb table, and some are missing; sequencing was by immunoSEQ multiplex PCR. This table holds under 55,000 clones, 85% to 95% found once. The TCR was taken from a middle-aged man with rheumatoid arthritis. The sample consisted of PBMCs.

CDR3 nucleotide sequence: TGTGCCAGCAGCCAAGAGTCCAGGGCTAACACCGGGGAGCTGTTTTTT. It codes for CASSQESRANTGELFF. The chain combines TRBV4-2 with TRBJ2-2, with TRBD1 as a possible D gene (5 bases). The CDR3 covers 16 residues. With 0 bases removed from V and 2 bases from J, the gap between germline ends came to 10 bases. The germline V gene has CDR1 LGHNA and CDR2 YNFKEQ.